This T cell receptor beta chain was recorded in a study of blood T cell repertoires in COVID-19. Study in general: There were acute and convalescent COVID-19 samples, and they came from the United States, Italy and Spain. Sources were T cells, B-cell-depleted T cells, or PBMCs; the material itself was cDNA or gDNA.

Seattle's enrolled individuals joined amid active infection and were then monitored longitudinally. The authors' processing: Amplifying reference gene primers gave estimates of nucleated cell counts. The repertoire was sequenced with immunoSEQ multiplex PCR; TCRdb's copy has only in-frame clones and lacks some. The DNA gave D and trimming, while V, J and clone size come from that table. The table records fewer than 300,000 clones, approximately 93% of them present only once. The count of this clone is one. This same CDR3 is encoded by further DNA sequences in the sample. The V and J ends lost 0 bases and 4 bases respectively, with 5 bases between them. Germline V gene sequence: CDR1 SGHRS, CDR2 YFSETQ. The CDR3 totals 12 residues.

The V and J genes are TRBV5-1 and TRBJ2-7; D remains ambiguous. The sequence was collected from a woman under 40 with COVID-19, enrolled during active disease. The material sequenced was peripheral blood. In DNA form, the CDR3 reads TGCGCCAGCAGCTTGGACAATTACGAGCAGTACTTC. It yields the protein CASSLDNYEQYF. The whole variable domain, filled in from reference TRBV5-1 and TRBJ2-7, reads KAGVTQTPRYLIKTRGQQVTLSCSPISGHRSVSWYQQTPGQGLQFLFEYFSETQRNKGNFPGRFSGRQFSNSRSEMNVSTLELGDSALYLCASSLDNYEQYFGPGTRLTVT.